Below, 27 T cell receptor beta chains from the same sample are listed, as sequenced in a study of cytomegalovirus exposure and HLA in healthy donors. Primers: 60 Vbeta forward and 13 Jbeta reverse. Clones were read by immunoSEQ multiplex PCR, and TCRdb kept only the in-frame ones, dropping some. This repertoire shows about 120,000 clones, 75% found once; its top ten account for 1.5% to 2%. Source material: PBMCs. All receptors come from a woman under 30 in good health and CMV-seronegative.

The sample holds a few counts of this clone. A junction boundary mismatches the germline segment, possibly from a read error. The CDR3 region is CASSQGARNSEAFF. CDR3 coding DNA: TGTGCCAGCAGCCAAGGGGCCAGGAACTCTGAAGCTTTCTTT. The chain has TRBV14 and TRBJ1-1; D not certain. The germline gives CDR1 SGHDN, CDR2 FVKESK. The CDR3 length is 14 residues.

This clone was counted only a few times. The chain couples TRBV11-2 to TRBJ1-6, with 8 bases lining up with TRBD1. Looked up from germline, CDR1 is SGHAT and CDR2 is FQNNGV. V lost 5 bases to trimming and J lost 7 bases; unmatched junction nucleotides: 7. This CDR3 spans 15 amino acids. CDR3 nucleotides: TGTGCCAGCAGCCCCCGACAGGGGCAAAATTCACCCCTCCACTTT. Amino acid sequence: CASSPRQGQNSPLHF.

This clone showed up just a few times. V gene TRBV2 combines with J gene TRBJ2-3; D gene unclear. The germline V and J ends were trimmed by 8 bases and 2 bases, with 5 bases remaining between them. Germline V gene data show CDR1 as SNHLY and CDR2 as FYNNEI. The CDR3 totals 11 residues. CDR3 amino acids: CASPSTDTQYF. Here the CDR3 DNA reads TGTGCCAGCCCTTCCACAGATACGCAGTATTTT.

This clone was observed a handful of times. The chain employs TRBV5-1 and TRBJ2-1; 7 bases agree with TRBD2. Germline loops: CDR1 SGHRS, CDR2 YFSETQ. V was clipped by 4 bases and J by 8 bases; unmatched bases: 6. The CDR3 is 13 residues long. The CDR3, as DNA: TGCGCCAGCAGCACGGGACTACGCCATGAGCAGTTCTTC. Protein product: CASSTGLRHEQFF.

This chain links TRBV18 with TRBJ1-1; D is possibly TRBD1 (6 bases). Trimming pared 5 bases from V and 4 bases from J, leaving 14 bases between. This CDR3 spans 14 amino acids. Germline loops: CDR1 KGHSH, CDR2 LQKENI. DNA of the CDR3: TGTGCCAGCTCAAACAGTCGGACAGCCACTGAAGCTTTCTTT. Amino acid sequence: CASSNSRTATEAFF.

This clone has more than one count but fewer than ten. The chain employs TRBV6-1 and TRBJ2-5; D is unclear. The CDR3 extends over 13 amino acids. V was pared by 3 bases and J by 7 bases, with 12 bases between. Germline V gene sequence: CDR1 MNHNS, CDR2 SASEGT. The CDR3 sequence: CASSDDPGRTQYF. The CDR3 bases are TGTGCCAGCAGTGACGACCCAGGTCGGACCCAGTACTTC.

This clone was picked up a small number of times. The V gene is TRBV6-1, the J gene TRBJ1-2; 8 bases agree with TRBD1. Germline V CDR1 and CDR2: MNHNS, SASEGT. Germline trimming cut 6 bases from V and 0 bases from J; bases unmatched to any gene: 3. The CDR3 spans 14 residues. In nucleotides, the CDR3 is TGTGCCAGCAGGACAGGGGTTGCTAACTATGGCTACACCTTC. Translating gives CASRTGVANYGYTF.

This chain links TRBV6-1 with TRBJ1-1, with TRBD1 matching over 8 bases. V lost 7 bases to trimming and J lost 5 bases; unmatched junction nucleotides: 6. This CDR3 is built from 13 residues. The germline CDR1 and CDR2 sequences are MNHNS and SASEGT. The CDR3 DNA reads as TGTGCCAGCATACCAGGGGGCGGTACTGAAGCTTTCTTT. It yields the protein CASIPGGGTEAFF.

This sequence joins TRBV5-8 and TRBJ2-7, with 8 bases lining up with TRBD1. CDR1 and CDR2 (germline): SGHTS, YDEGEE. V lost 4 bases, J lost 2 bases, and 5 bases stayed unmatched. The CDR3 is made up of 14 amino acids. CDR3 loop: CASSNGQGTYEQYF. The CDR3 coding sequence is TGTGCCAGCAGCAACGGACAGGGAACCTACGAGCAGTACTTC. The full variable domain, with the rest looked up from reference TRBV5-8 and TRBJ2-7, is EAGVTQSPTHLIKTRGQQATLRCSPISGHTSVYWYQQALGLGLQFLLWYDEGEERNRGNFPPRFSGRQFPNYSSELNVNALELEDSALYLCASSNGQGTYEQYFGPGTRLTVT.

This clone was seen a few times. The V call is TRBV4-1, the J call TRBJ1-1; 8 positions match TRBD1. CDR1 and CDR2 (germline): MGHRA, YSYEKL. The CDR3 spans 14 residues. With V trimmed by 5 bases and J by 4 bases, 6 bases remained unmatched. CDR3: CASSSQGVTTEAFF. The CDR3 coding sequence is TGCGCCAGCAGCTCACAGGGGGTGACCACTGAAGCTTTCTTT.

The chain is built from TRBV30 and TRBJ2-5, with D maybe TRBD2 (5 bases). V dropped 3 bases and J dropped 0 bases, with 8 bases sitting between them. The germline V gene has CDR1 GTSNPN and CDR2 SVGIG (reference sequence). The CDR3 length is 13 residues. The CDR3 protein is CAWSSGYQETQYF. CDR3 nucleotide sequence: TGTGCCTGGAGCTCGGGGTACCAAGAGACCCAGTACTTC. The full variable domain, rest sourced from reference TRBV30 and TRBJ2-5, is SQTIHQWPATLVQPVGSPLSLECTVEGTSNPNLYWYRQAAGRGLQLLFYSVGIGQISSEVPQNLSASRPQDRQFILSSKKLLLSDSGFYLCAWSSGYQETQYFGPGTRLLVL.

This chain uses TRBV7-9 with TRBJ1-6; D is uncertain. V was trimmed by 2 bases and J by 7 bases, leaving 9 bases between them. The CDR3 runs to 14 residues. Germline CDR1 reads SEHNR; CDR2 reads FQNEAQ (reference sequence). The DNA for the CDR3 is TGTGCCAGCAGCTTACCGGAGAGAAATTCACCCCTCCACTTT. Translating it yields CASSLPERNSPLHF.

The chain uses TRBV9 and TRBJ2-3; 7 nucleotides line up with TRBD2. The V gene's germline CDR1 is SGDLS and CDR2 YYNGEE. The V segment lost 0 bases and the J segment 0 bases; nucleotides outside the gene matches: 7. The CDR3 runs 17 residues. The DNA of the CDR3 is TGTGCCAGCAGCGTAGCTATGGGAGGGGCGAGCACAGATACGCAGTATTTT. Its translation: CASSVAMGGASTDTQYF. Looking up the rest from reference TRBV9 and TRBJ2-3 gives the full variable domain: DSGVTQTPKHLITATGQRVTLRCSPRSGDLSVYWYQQSLDQGLQFLIQYYNGEERAKGNILERFSAQQFPDLHSELNLSSLELGDSALYFCASSVAMGGASTDTQYFGPGTRLTVL.

This clone has only one observation. This chain connects TRBV2 to TRBJ1-2; no reliable D call. Trimming cost V 10 bases and J 1 base, with 10 bases left between them. CDR3 length equals 12 residues. Germline V gene data show CDR1 as SNHLY and CDR2 as FYNNEI. This CDR3 reads CATSGDNYGYTF. CDR3 DNA: TGTGCCACCTCCGGGGATAACTATGGCTACACCTTC.

The chain is built from TRBV27 and TRBJ2-3; TRBD2 is a possible D gene (6 bases). The CDR3 has 14 residues. Trimming pared 5 bases from V and 4 bases from J, leaving 13 bases between. CDR1 and CDR2 from the germline V gene are MNHEY and SMNVEV (reference sequence). The CDR3 here is CASSRLVSSDTQYF. DNA of the CDR3: TGTGCCAGCAGTCGACTAGTCAGCTCAGATACGCAGTATTTT.

The DNA for the CDR3 is TGTGCCAGCAGTCTAGCGAGATCCTACAATGAGCAGTTCTTC. Translating it yields CASSLARSYNEQFF. J is TRBJ2-1 and V is TRBV6-1, with a tentative D call TRBD2 (6 bases). Germline V gene sequence: CDR1 MNHNS, CDR2 SASEGT. With 5 bases removed from V and 1 base from J, the gap between germline ends came to 9 bases. The CDR3 has 14 residues.

The chain combines TRBV28 with TRBJ1-2; 7 bases are shared with TRBD1. The junction had 3 bases not matched to a gene; V was cut back by 6 bases and J by 5 bases. From germline, CDR1 is MDHEN and CDR2 SYDVKM. The CDR3 length is 12 residues. CDR3 in amino acids: CASSPGGYGYTF. CDR3 in DNA: TGTGCCAGCAGCCCAGGGGGTTATGGCTACACCTTC.

About this clone itself: The conserved closing phenylalanine or tryptophan is absent in this CDR3, likely reflecting a read error. The rearrangement links TRBV6-5 to TRBJ1-5; D is possibly TRBD1 (5 bases). CDR3 length: 14 residues. Trimming pared 4 bases from V and 7 bases from J, leaving 14 bases between. CDR1 is MNHEY and CDR2 is SVGAGI in the germline V gene. CDR3 sequence: CASSLGQNRQPQHV. CDR3 DNA sequence: TGTGCCAGCAGTTTGGGGCAAAATAGGCAGCCCCAGCATGTT.

In DNA form, the CDR3 reads TGTGCCAGCAGCCCTTCCTACGAGCAGTACTTC. This encodes CASSPSYEQYF. V gene TRBV7-2 combines with J gene TRBJ2-7; D call uncertain. Germline-derived CDR1 and CDR2 are SGHTA and FQGNSA. The ends were cut back, 5 bases at V and 1 base at J, with 3 bases in the middle. This CDR3 contains 11 residues.

The chain is built from TRBV12-5 and TRBJ2-1; 7 positions match TRBD1. Unmatched junction bases numbered 10, after V lost 5 bases and J lost 3 bases. The CDR3 spans 16 residues. The germline V gene encodes CDR1 LGHNT and CDR2 FRNRAP. The CDR3 protein is CASGKNRQGIYNEQFF. The CDR3 nucleotides are TGTGCTAGTGGTAAAAACCGACAGGGAATCTACAATGAGCAGTTCTTC.

The chain links TRBV15 to TRBJ1-2; possible D gene TRBD1, 6 bases. The V end was cut by 0 bases, the J end by 8 bases, with 13 bases between. The germline V gene has CDR1 LNHNV and CDR2 YYDKDF (reference sequence). This CDR3 region has 14 residues. DNA for the CDR3: TGTGCCACCAGCAGAGACCGACAGGACTCGGGCTACACCTTC. Translating gives CATSRDRQDSGYTF.

V and J are TRBV4-2 and TRBJ2-1, with 7 bases that match TRBD1. Germline V gene lookup returns CDR1 LGHNA and CDR2 YNFKEQ. V lost 8 bases to trimming and J lost 7 bases; unmatched junction nucleotides: 5. CDR3 length: 12 residues. In nucleotides, the CDR3 is TGTGCCAGCTCGGGACAGCAGAATGAGCAGTTCTTC. The encoded protein is CASSGQQNEQFF.

On this clone itself: The CDR3 does not close with the conserved phenylalanine or tryptophan, likely indicating a read error. The chain is built from TRBV30 and TRBJ1-4; TRBD1 is a possible D gene (5 bases). V was cut by 3 bases and J by 0 bases, with 5 bases left in between. The CDR3 contains 13 residues. Germline-derived CDR1 and CDR2 are GTSNPN and SVGIG (reference sequence). CDR3 protein: CAWRGATNEKLFV. As DNA, the CDR3 is TGTGCCTGGAGAGGGGCAACTAATGAAAAACTGTTTGTT.

V gene TRBV13 combines with J gene TRBJ2-2, with 12 bases identical to TRBD2. Trimming removed 4 bases from V and 8 bases from J; junction bases left unmatched: 8. CDR3 size: 16 residues. In germline, CDR1 is PRHDT, CDR2 FYEKMQ (reference sequence). CDR3 sequence (DNA): TGTGCCAGCAGCTCATCCGGACTAGCGGGGATAGGGGAGCTGTTTTTT. It encodes CASSSSGLAGIGELFF.

This chain uses TRBV9 with TRBJ1-6; 7 nucleotides line up with TRBD1. The CDR3 loop spans 15 amino acids. V was clipped by 2 bases and J by 7 bases; unmatched bases: 6. Looked up from germline, CDR1 is SGDLS and CDR2 is YYNGEE. CDR3 nucleotide sequence: TGTGCCAGCAGCGTGACAGGGAGAAGCAATTCACCCCTCCACTTT. Translated, it gives CASSVTGRSNSPLHF.

This chain connects TRBV19 to TRBJ1-1; D not resolved. The CDR3 contains 13 residues. The germline gives CDR1 LNHDA, CDR2 SQIVND (reference sequence). The CDR3 reads CAYGSVMNTEAFF. CDR3 in DNA: TGTGCTTACGGTAGTGTTATGAACACTGAAGCTTTCTTT.

This clone was counted a few times. This sequence joins TRBV5-6 and TRBJ1-5; the match to TRBD1 covers 12 bases. Germline V CDR1 and CDR2: SGHDT, YYEEEE. This CDR3 has 14 amino acids. The V and J ends lost 4 bases and 7 bases, in that order; junction bases with no gene match: 3. CDR3 coding DNA: TGTGCCAGCAGCGGGGACAGGGGGCAACAGCCCCAGCATTTT. Translated, it gives CASSGDRGQQPQHF.